This entry lists 5 T cell receptor beta chains sequenced from one sample in a study of CD8 T cells in ankylosing spondylitis. Whole-study findings and limits: Blood of patients with ankylosing spondylitis appeared to be characterized by a TCR beta motif of eight highly homologous variants.

These receptors have no identified antigens. TCRdb analysed the 5' RACE reads with MiXCR anew, one entry per CDR3 protein. The sample includes about 220,000 distinct CDR3 sequences, around 16% of them seen just once. The sample was blood, either unsorted or a sorted T cell fraction (not recorded which). The receptors originated from a male donor with ankylosing spondylitis.

The chain is built from TRBV12-3 or TRBV12-4 and TRBJ2-7; D may be TRBD2 (5 bases). CDR3 length: 16 residues. V lost 0 bases and J 0 bases, leaving 12 bases between the germline ends. The DNA of the CDR3 is TGTGCCAGCAGTTTAGCGGGCGGGTCGAGCTCCTACGAGCAGTACTTC. Protein product: CASSLAGGSSSYEQYF.

This clonotype was counted between two and nine times. This chain connects TRBV29-1 to TRBJ2-2; the D gene is possibly TRBD2 (5 bases). CDR1 SQVTM and CDR2 ANQGSEA come from the germline V gene. Trimming removed 3 bases from V and 5 bases from J, with 13 bases in between. The CDR3 is made up of 14 amino acids. The CDR3 nucleotides are TGCAGCGTTGAGGCGGAGGACTTGACCGGGGAGCTGTTTTTT. Encoded protein: CSVEAEDLTGELFF.

The rearrangement links TRBV19 to TRBJ2-1; no firm D call. Looked up from germline, CDR1 is LNHDA and CDR2 is SQIVND (reference sequence). Trimming took 2 bases from V and 4 from J, leaving 6 bases between them. CDR3 size: 13 residues. For the CDR3, the DNA is TGTGCCAGTAGTATAAAATTTTACAATGAGCAGTTCTTC. It specifies CASSIKFYNEQFF.

The gene calls are TRBV6-5 and TRBJ1-5; a weak D match, TRBD1 (6 bases). This CDR3 contains 14 residues. Trimming removed 2 bases at V and 6 bases at J, with 11 bases between. The germline CDR1 and CDR2 sequences are MNHEY and SVGAGI. The CDR3 reads CASSYGGAGQPQHF. Here the CDR3 DNA reads TGTGCCAGCAGTTACGGGGGGGCTGGTCAGCCCCAGCATTTT.

This clonotype has a count of ten or more. The chain links TRBV12-3 or TRBV12-4 to TRBJ2-7; 9 bases map to TRBD1. The CDR3 covers 14 residues. V was pared by 3 bases and J by 3 bases, with 3 bases of the junction left unmatched. The CDR3 DNA reads as TGTGCCAGCAGTTTTGGGGGACAGGGCTACGAGCAGTACTTC. This sequence encodes CASSFGGQGYEQYF.